A selection of T cell receptor beta chains follows, all from one sample in a study of cytomegalovirus exposure and HLA in healthy donors. Sequenced by immunoSEQ multiplex PCR; TCRdb stores in-frame clones only, minus some. Of fewer than 150,000 clones listed, over 65% are singletons. Sequenced sample: PBMCs. These receptors were collected from a woman aged 25 to 39 in good health and CMV-seronegative. Each CDR3 is given without its conserved first and last residue. Each record gives: CDR3 length, V gene, CDR3 protein.

length: 11; V: TRBV29-1; CDR3: SVIQGAGGELF
length: 13; V: TRBV10-3; CDR3: AISERNSPGNTIY
length: 14; V: TRBV9; CDR3: ASSFRGGPNTGELF
length: 15; V: TRBV28; CDR3: ASSPRVLAGGPNEQF
length: 12; V: TRBV7-3; CDR3: ASRTDANTGELF
length: 12; V: TRBV11-3; CDR3: ASSLGGGDETQY
length: 14; V: TRBV11-2; CDR3: ASSLSLGQLSYEQY
length: 11; V: TRBV6-5; CDR3: ASSEAGNQPQH
length: 16; V: TRBV7-6; CDR3: ASSLRAVLAGGGDTQY
length: 14; V: TRBV27; CDR3: ASRRLALLTQETQY
length: 13; V: TRBV4-2; CDR3: ASSQGGRDADTQY
length: 11; V: TRBV1; CDR3: TSSRQPGDTQY
length: 13; V: TRBV11-1; CDR3: ASSQGQGGKNIQY
length: 12; V: TRBV5-1; CDR3: ASSVLGGQETQY
length: 14; V: TRBV5-4; CDR3: ASSVSAGAGTDTQY
length: 11; V: TRBV30; CDR3: AWDYRAGNTIY
length: 11; V: TRBV11-3; CDR3: ASSLNGAGEQY
length: 12; V: TRBV7-2; CDR3: ASSFWASGSGQY
length: 14; V: TRBV7-3; CDR3: ASTLTSSGPSREQY
length: 14; V: TRBV5-1; CDR3: ASSFGLAGGPHEQF
length: 11; V: TRBV11-2; CDR3: ASSLQQDYGYT
length: 13; V: TRBV5-1; CDR3: ASSTQGGGYNEQF
length: 13; V: TRBV7-3; CDR3: ASSLRPLVTDTQY
length: 12; V: TRBV6-6; CDR3: ASSADLAGYGYT
length: 11; V: TRBV5-1; CDR3: ASRPTGGNEQF
length: 13; V: TRBV7-7; CDR3: ASSLGGGEQETQY
length: 9; V: TRBV5-5; CDR3: ASSFPGEAF
length: 11; V: TRBV5-6; CDR3: ASSPPPYNEQF
length: 14; V: TRBV5-1; CDR3: ASSLDAGRVTDTQY
length: 11; V: TRBV30; CDR3: ACSGTRYNEQF
length: 13; V: TRBV6-1; CDR3: ASSELGGMNTEAF
length: 12; V: TRBV18; CDR3: ASSPRGHDSEAF
length: 13; V: TRBV2; CDR3: ASRRRQGLWETQY
length: 9; V: TRBV2; CDR3: ASSVFNEQF
length: 12; V: TRBV11-1; CDR3: ASSRGLSGNTIY
length: 12; V: TRBV7-9; CDR3: ASSFRGNTDTQY